The 21 T cell receptor beta chains listed next were all sequenced from one sample in a study of early T cells in non-severe SARS-CoV-2 infection. A single record per CDR3 protein comes from TCRdb applying MiXCR to the 5' RACE reads. The table records about 77,000 distinct CDR3 sequences, 5% of them present only once. Material: whole blood, obtained at baseline. The receptors stem from an adult who was a healthcare worker with PCR-confirmed SARS-CoV-2 infection or an uninfected control (not recorded which).

For this clonotype: It may be a read error: a sequence one base away is much more abundant. The chain has TRBV5-6 and TRBJ1-2; perhaps TRBD1 as D (5 bases). In germline, CDR1 is SGHDT, CDR2 YYEEEE. Trimming removed 6 bases from V and 4 bases from J, with 13 bases in between. The CDR3 sequence is 13 residues long. The CDR3 loop reads CASNLRDGYGYTF. The DNA for the CDR3 is TGTGCCAGCAACCTCCGGGACGGCTATGGCTACACCTTC.

This clonotype was counted many times. The V call is TRBV19, the J call TRBJ2-7, with 8 nucleotides matching TRBD1. Germline CDR1 reads LNHDA; CDR2 reads SQIVND (reference sequence). The V and J ends lost 10 bases and 1 base, in that order; junction bases with no gene match: 9. This CDR3 is 14 amino acids long. The chain's CDR3 is CATRPGQVSYEQYF. As DNA, the CDR3 is TGTGCCACCAGGCCGGGACAGGTATCCTACGAGCAGTACTTC.

This chain connects TRBV11-3 to TRBJ2-5; D not certain. The V and J ends lost 5 bases and 5 bases respectively, with 12 bases between them. CDR3 length: 13 residues. Germline V CDR1 and CDR2: SGHNT, YENEEA. This CDR3 reads CASSLSRGETQYF. The CDR3 bases are TGTGCCAGCAGCCTCAGTCGCGGCGAGACCCAGTACTTC.

This clonotype was observed many times. This may stem from a read error, because a much larger clone lies one nucleotide away. The J gene is TRBJ2-3, the V gene TRBV20-1; D gene unclear. Per the germline V gene, CDR1 is DFQATT and CDR2 is SNEGSKA (reference sequence). Trimming left V 8 bases short and J 2 bases short, with 11 bases between. This CDR3 is 12 amino acids long. The CDR3 coding sequence is TGCAGTATGAGTCCATACACAGATACGCAGTATTTT. Protein sequence: CSMSPYTDTQYF.

This clonotype occurred a few times. The rearrangement links TRBV6-1 to TRBJ2-5; unclear D gene. V lost 0 bases, J lost 3 bases, and 5 bases lay in between. From germline, CDR1 is MNHNS and CDR2 SASEGT. This CDR3 spans 13 amino acids. The CDR3 nucleotides are TGTGCCAGCAGTGAAGCCTCTAAAGAGACCCAGTACTTC. It specifies CASSEASKETQYF.

The gene calls are TRBV12-5 and TRBJ2-2; no definite D call. The ends were cut back, 5 bases at V and 5 bases at J, with 3 bases in the middle. Germline V lookup: CDR1 LGHNT, CDR2 FRNRAP. This CDR3 contains 11 residues. The CDR3 protein is CASGETGELFF. The DNA for the CDR3 is TGTGCTAGTGGTGAAACCGGGGAGCTGTTTTTT.

The chain joins TRBV20-1 to TRBJ2-7; a weak D match, TRBD2 (5 bases). V gave up 0 bases and J gave up 0 bases, with 18 bases separating them. In germline, CDR1 is DFQATT, CDR2 SNEGSKA (reference sequence). The CDR3 has 17 amino acids. CDR3 sequence: CSARDFGGAQSSYEQYF. The CDR3 region has the DNA TGCAGTGCTAGAGATTTTGGAGGAGCACAGAGCTCCTACGAGCAGTACTTC.

This clonotype was picked up many times. The CDR3 DNA reads as TGCAGCGTTGAAGATTTCGGTGTGTCCTACGAGCAGTACTTC. Translation: CSVEDFGVSYEQYF. The chain is built from TRBV29-1 and TRBJ2-7, with D uncertain. V shed 0 bases and J shed 1 base, with 10 bases lying between them. Germline V CDR1 and CDR2: SQVTM, ANQGSEA. The CDR3 sequence is 14 residues long.

This clonotype was counted between two and nine times. The chain combines TRBV3-1 with TRBJ2-7; 12 nucleotides agree with TRBD2. Germline values: CDR1 LGHDT, CDR2 YNNKEL (reference sequence). The CDR3 totals 20 residues. Trimming removed 1 base from V and 0 bases from J; junction bases left unmatched: 13. This CDR3 is CASSQGQWGTSGLSSYEQYF. CDR3 nucleotides: TGTGCCAGCAGCCAAGGCCAATGGGGGACTAGCGGGCTGAGCTCCTACGAGCAGTACTTC.

V usage is TRBV5-1 and J usage is TRBJ2-7; tentatively, D is TRBD2 (7 bases). The CDR3 has 16 residues. The germline V and J ends were trimmed by 3 bases and 2 bases, with 18 bases remaining between them. CDR1 SGHRS and CDR2 YFSETQ come from the germline V gene. The CDR3 coding sequence is TGCGCCAGCAGCTCTGGGGGCTCTAGCGGCGCCTACGAGCAGTACTTC. This sequence encodes CASSSGGSSGAYEQYF.

The genes are TRBV5-5 and TRBJ2-6; maybe TRBD1 (6 bases). CDR1 and CDR2 from the germline V gene are SGHKS and YYEKEE (reference sequence). The CDR3 has 16 amino acids. V was clipped by 4 bases and J by 4 bases, with 15 bases between them. This CDR3 is CASSTWTEPGANVLTF. The CDR3 nucleotides are TGTGCCAGCAGCACCTGGACAGAGCCCGGGGCCAACGTCCTGACTTTC.

The sample holds many counts of this clonotype. V is TRBV30 and J is TRBJ2-7; D perhaps matches TRBD1 (5 bases). Germline CDR1 reads GTSNPN; CDR2 reads SVGIG (reference sequence). Trimming took off 0 bases at V and 4 bases at J, with 25 bases between the two ends. The CDR3 is made up of 18 amino acids. The CDR3 spells CAWSVERSGQGYFYEQYF. CDR3 bases: TGTGCCTGGAGTGTAGAGAGAAGTGGTCAGGGTTATTTTTACGAGCAGTACTTC.

This clonotype was seen ten or more times. The chain joins TRBV12-3 or TRBV12-4 to TRBJ2-3, with D possibly being TRBD2 (5 bases). CDR3 length: 12 amino acids. V lost 6 bases, J lost 2 bases, and 6 bases lay in between. CDR3 in amino acids: CASSRDTDTQYF. The CDR3 nucleotides read TGTGCCAGCAGCCGGGACACAGATACGCAGTATTTT.

The table lists this clonotype with many counts. The V gene is TRBV20-1, the J gene TRBJ1-2; no firm D call. CDR1 is DFQATT and CDR2 is SNEGSKA in the germline V gene (reference sequence). Trimming cost V 3 bases and J 3 bases, with 11 bases left between them. CDR3 length equals 13 residues. The CDR3 protein is CSASTVNDYGYTF. The CDR3 DNA follows: TGCAGTGCTAGCACGGTTAACGACTATGGCTACACCTTC.

DNA for the CDR3: TGTGCTAGTGGTTTTGGAACGGTCCCTTGGGCCCAGTACTTC. This sequence encodes CASGFGTVPWAQYF. The rearrangement joins TRBV12-5 to TRBJ2-5; no reliable D call. CDR3 length equals 14 residues. Germline CDR1 reads LGHNT; CDR2 reads FRNRAP. V was trimmed by 3 bases and J by 9 bases, leaving 17 bases between them.

This clonotype was found many times. The genes are TRBV20-1 and TRBJ1-2, with a possible D match to TRBD1 (5 bases). This CDR3 has 12 amino acids. In germline, CDR1 is DFQATT, CDR2 SNEGSKA (reference sequence). V was trimmed by 3 bases and J by 2 bases, leaving 7 bases between them. For the CDR3, the DNA is TGCAGTGCTAGCCGGGGCAACTATGGCTACACCTTC. Translated, it gives CSASRGNYGYTF.

This clonotype was observed many times. V and J are TRBV7-9 and TRBJ1-2; D is ambiguous. There are 11 residues in the CDR3. The germline V gene has CDR1 SEHNR and CDR2 FQNEAQ (reference sequence). CDR3 sequence: CAGSRTDGYTF. CDR3 in DNA: TGTGCTGGGTCCAGGACCGATGGCTACACCTTC. Full variable domain (outside the CDR3, taken from reference TRBV7-9 and TRBJ1-2): DTGVSQNPRHKITKRGQNVTFRCDPISEHNRLYWYRQTLGQGPEFLTYFQNEAQLEKSRLLSDRFSAERPKGSFSTLEIQRTEQGDSAMYLCAGSRTDGYTFGSGTRLTVV.

This clonotype was counted at least ten times. J is TRBJ1-2 and V is TRBV12-3 or TRBV12-4; 11 nucleotides line up with TRBD1. The CDR3 is 14 residues long. Trimming removed 6 bases from V and 8 bases from J; junction bases left unmatched: 8. CDR3 region: CASSAPDRGQGYTF. In nucleotides, the CDR3 is TGTGCCAGCAGCGCCCCGGACAGGGGGCAAGGCTACACCTTC.

This clonotype was found a few times. V gene TRBV25-1 combines with J gene TRBJ2-2, with D perhaps TRBD2 (6 bases). V lost 10 bases, J lost 2 bases, and 11 bases lay in between. Germline CDR1 MGHDK, CDR2 SYGVNS. The CDR3 length is 13 residues. CDR3 bases: TGTGCCACCGGGACTCTTAACACCGGGGAGCTGTTTTTT. Its translation is CATGTLNTGELFF.

This clonotype was seen a handful of times. The rearrangement joins TRBV6-1 to TRBJ2-2; D perhaps matches TRBD1 (5 bases). This CDR3 has 16 amino acids. The germline CDR1 and CDR2 sequences are MNHNS and SASEGT. Trimming cost V 7 bases and J 2 bases, with 17 bases left between them. The CDR3 loop is CASTLQRTPNTGELFF. CDR3 bases: TGTGCCAGCACCCTCCAACGGACACCAAACACCGGGGAGCTGTTTTTT.

There are many counts of this clonotype. V and J are TRBV19 and TRBJ2-7, with 9 nucleotides matching TRBD2. The length of the CDR3 is 15 residues. Germline trimming cut 3 bases from V and 5 bases from J; bases unmatched to any gene: 8. CDR1 and CDR2 from the germline V gene are LNHDA and SQIVND (reference sequence). CDR3 loop: CASSILAGFENEQYF. In nucleotides, the CDR3 is TGTGCCAGTAGTATCCTAGCGGGATTTGAAAACGAGCAGTACTTC.